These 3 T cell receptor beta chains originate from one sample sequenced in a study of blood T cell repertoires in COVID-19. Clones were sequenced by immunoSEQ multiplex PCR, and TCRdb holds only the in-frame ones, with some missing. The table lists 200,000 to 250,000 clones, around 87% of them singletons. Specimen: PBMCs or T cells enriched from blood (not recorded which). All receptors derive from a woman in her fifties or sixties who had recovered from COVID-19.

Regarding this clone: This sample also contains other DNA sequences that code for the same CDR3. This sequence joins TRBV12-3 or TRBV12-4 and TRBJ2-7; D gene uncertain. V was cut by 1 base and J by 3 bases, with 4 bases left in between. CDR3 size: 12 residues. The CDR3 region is CASSLVSYEQYF. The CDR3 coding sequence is TGTGCCAGCAGTTTAGTGAGCTACGAGCAGTACTTC.

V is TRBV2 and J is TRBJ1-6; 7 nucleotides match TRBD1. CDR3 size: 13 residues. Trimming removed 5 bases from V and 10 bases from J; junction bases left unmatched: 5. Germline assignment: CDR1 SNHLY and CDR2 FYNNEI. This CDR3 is CASSTDRESPLHF. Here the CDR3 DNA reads TGTGCCAGCAGTACCGACAGGGAGTCACCCCTCCACTTT.

The CDR3 here is CASSPPGGWNYGYTF. The CDR3, as DNA: TGTGCCAGCTCACCACCCGGCGGTTGGAACTATGGCTACACCTTC. V is TRBV18 and J is TRBJ1-2; D not certain. This CDR3 has 15 amino acids. The germline V and J ends were trimmed by 0 bases and 2 bases, with 10 bases remaining between them. Per germline, CDR1 KGHSH and CDR2 LQKENI. Together with reference TRBV18 and TRBJ1-2, the CDR3 gives the full variable domain: NAGVMQNPRHLVRRRGQEARLRCSPMKGHSHVYWYRQLPEEGLKFMVYLQKENIIDESGMPKERFSAEFPKEGPSILRIQQVVRGDSAAYFCASSPPGGWNYGYTFGSGTRLTVV.